These 18 T cell receptor beta chains were all obtained from the same sample, sequenced in a study of Graves' ophthalmopathy and Graves' hyperthyroidism. RNA transcripts were the template, and TCR beta CDR3 regions were amplified from them. First-round RT-PCR employed HTBI primers, with a second-round multiplex PCR after it. TCRdb redid the calling of the multiplex PCR reads with MiXCR, one entry per CDR3 protein. The table records tens of thousands of distinct CDR3 sequences, less than 55% of them present only once. Sequencing was performed on peripheral blood. All receptors come from an adult woman with Graves' ophthalmopathy.

The chain joins TRBV7-9 to TRBJ2-7, with TRBD2 identical over 12 bases. The V segment lost 5 bases and the J segment 2 bases; nucleotides outside the gene matches: 7. This CDR3 comprises 16 residues. Germline-derived CDR1 and CDR2 are SEHNR and FQNEAQ (reference sequence). CDR3 in amino acids: CASSRPTSGRTYEQYF. The CDR3 nucleotides are TGTGCCAGCAGCCGTCCGACTAGCGGGAGAACCTACGAGCAGTACTTC.

As regards this clonotype: A single base separates this from a much larger clone, so it may be a read error. The chain recombines TRBV3-1 with TRBJ1-1; 8 bases map to TRBD1. The CDR3 is 19 amino acids. V lost 4 bases, J lost 0 bases, and 16 bases stayed unmatched. Germline V gene lookup returns CDR1 LGHDT and CDR2 YNNKEL (reference sequence). The CDR3 sequence: CASSRDCRGRVGMNTEAFF. CDR3 in DNA: TGTGCCAGCAGCCGAGACTGCAGGGGGCGTGTGGGAATGAACACTGAAGCTTTCTTT.

The chain uses TRBV5-1 and TRBJ2-7, with D perhaps TRBD1 (5 bases). V gave up 1 base and J gave up 3 bases, with 8 bases separating them. The CDR3 has 13 residues. The germline gives CDR1 SGHRS, CDR2 YFSETQ. The CDR3 DNA follows: TGCGCCAGCAGCTTGCAGGGAAACTACGAGCAGTACTTC. It encodes CASSLQGNYEQYF.

The rearrangement uses TRBV30 and TRBJ1-2; possible D gene TRBD1, 5 bases. The CDR3 totals 13 residues. Trimming took off 2 bases at V and 8 bases at J, with 15 bases between the two ends. Germline CDR1 reads GTSNPN; CDR2 reads SVGIG (reference sequence). The DNA for the CDR3 is TGTGCCTGGAGTACCGGGGCTGGTCAGGGCTACACCTTC. It specifies CAWSTGAGQGYTF.

There are many counts of this clonotype. J is TRBJ2-2 and V is TRBV6-5; D is perhaps TRBD1 (5 bases). The CDR3 totals 12 residues. Deletions cut 7 bases from V and 6 bases from J, with 9 bases between. The V gene's germline CDR1 is MNHEY and CDR2 SVGAGI. The CDR3 DNA is TGTGCCAGCATTGGGGCCTCCGGGGAGCTGTTTTTT. The encoded protein is CASIGASGELFF.

The rearrangement links TRBV9 to TRBJ2-5; D unclear. CDR1 is SGDLS and CDR2 is YYNGEE in the germline V gene. The CDR3 consists of 11 residues. Trimming stripped 0 bases from V and 12 bases from J, with 9 bases between. The CDR3 coding sequence is TGTGCCAGCAGCGTAGAGCCCGAGAAGTACTTC. It encodes CASSVEPEKYF.

The chain recombines TRBV29-1 with TRBJ2-3; 10 nucleotides line up with TRBD2. V gave up 6 bases and J gave up 7 bases; unmatched junction bases: 13. Germline CDR1 reads SQVTM; CDR2 reads ANQGSEA. The CDR3 has 15 residues. CDR3 nucleotide sequence: TGCAGCGTCCGGGACTGGAGCGGGGGGGCTAATACGCAGTATTTT. Protein: CSVRDWSGGANTQYF.

A remark on this clonotype: One end of the junction fails to match germline, which may point to a read error. CDR3 bases: TGTGCCACCAGCACAGAAACGCAGTATTTT. It translates to CATSTETQYF. The rearrangement joins TRBV15 to TRBJ2-3, with unresolved D. The CDR3 runs 10 residues. Per germline, CDR1 LNHNV and CDR2 YYDKDF (reference sequence).

This clonotype appeared many times. The V call is TRBV5-1, the J call TRBJ1-1; tentative D call: TRBD1 (5 bases). There are 12 residues in the CDR3. Germline loops: CDR1 SGHRS, CDR2 YFSETQ. Trimming pared 8 bases from V and 10 bases from J, leaving 18 bases between. The CDR3 region is CASTPSGGLAFF. The CDR3 DNA follows: TGCGCCAGTACGCCATCGGGGGGTTTAGCTTTCTTT.

A note on this clonotype: As the CDR3 is not closed by the conserved phenylalanine or tryptophan, this likely results from a read error. Because the CDR3's place on the DNA is in doubt, the DNA is left out and the CDR3 is given as listed by TCRdb. This chain uses TRBV15 with TRBJ2-7; the table's D call, TRBD1, was not checked against the DNA. Germline CDR1 LNHNV, CDR2 YYDKDF (reference sequence). Ends included, the CDR3 has 14 residues. CDR3 sequence reads: CATSREGVCARRVG.

This clonotype was seen repeatedly, ten times or more. This sequence joins TRBV20-1 and TRBJ2-4; the D gene is possibly TRBD2 (5 bases). This CDR3 is 14 amino acids long. The V gene lost 0 bases and the J gene lost 6 bases, with 12 bases spanning the gap. Germline CDR1 and CDR2: DFQATT and SNEGSKA (reference sequence). The CDR3, as DNA: TGCAGTGCTAGAGAGCGGGCGGGTCCAAACATTCAGTACTTC. Amino acids: CSARERAGPNIQYF.

The chain recombines TRBV7-6 with TRBJ1-2; D is ambiguous. The CDR3 sequence is 16 residues long. V dropped 5 bases and J dropped 3 bases, with 19 bases sitting between them. Germline V CDR1 and CDR2: SGHVS, FNYEAQ. This chain's CDR3 is CASSQRVAGDDYGYTF. CDR3 DNA sequence: TGTGCCAGCAGCCAAAGGGTAGCGGGAGATGACTATGGCTACACCTTC. Based on the CDR3 plus reference TRBV7-6 and TRBJ1-2, the full variable domain is GAGVSQSPRYKVTKRGQDVALRCDPISGHVSLYWYRQALGQGPEFLTYFNYEAQQDKSGLPNDRFSAERPEGSISTLTIQRTEQRDSAMYRCASSQRVAGDDYGYTFGSGTRLTVV.

The chain joins TRBV24-1 to TRBJ2-2; D possibly corresponds to TRBD2 (6 bases). V lost 7 bases to trimming and J lost 9 bases, with 11 bases between them. The CDR3 has 12 amino acids. Germline CDR1 is KGHDR and CDR2 is SFDVKD. The CDR3 reads CATRGEDRELFF. In DNA form, the CDR3 reads TGTGCCACCAGGGGGGAGGACAGGGAGCTGTTTTTT.

In DNA form, the CDR3 reads TGCAGTGCTAAGTTCGGGACTAGAGGGGTCTGGGAGCAGTACTTC. Its protein is CSAKFGTRGVWEQYF. The V and J genes are TRBV20-1 and TRBJ2-7; 8 bases align to TRBD2. The germline gives CDR1 DFQATT, CDR2 SNEGSKA (reference sequence). The V segment lost 4 bases and the J segment 7 bases; nucleotides outside the gene matches: 15. The CDR3 length is 15 residues.

This clonotype was observed many times. The chain employs TRBV6-2 or TRBV6-3 and TRBJ1-2, with D unresolved. Germline CDR1 MNHEY, CDR2 SVGEGT. Trimming removed 6 bases at V and 0 bases at J, with 5 bases between. The CDR3 sequence is 12 residues long. The CDR3 DNA is TGTGCCAGCAGGACATCTAACTATGGCTACACCTTC. Protein product: CASRTSNYGYTF.

V gene TRBV7-9 combines with J gene TRBJ1-1, with TRBD1 identical over 9 bases. Germline V lookup: CDR1 SEHNR, CDR2 FQNEAQ (reference sequence). The CDR3 runs 16 residues. V trimming: 1 base; J trimming: 4 bases; junction bases outside the gene matches: 7. CDR3 loop: CASSLGGTGLGTEAFF. In nucleotides, the CDR3 is TGTGCCAGCAGCTTAGGAGGGACAGGGCTAGGCACTGAAGCTTTCTTT.

This clonotype was observed at least ten times. The genes are TRBV5-1 and TRBJ2-7; the match to TRBD2 covers 9 bases. The germline V gene encodes CDR1 SGHRS and CDR2 YFSETQ. V shed 4 bases, J shed 6 bases, and the junction held 11 bases outside the gene matches. The CDR3 has 15 residues. The CDR3 region has the DNA TGCGCCAGCAGCCCCAGGACTAGCGAGGCCGCCGAGCAGTACTTC. Residues: CASSPRTSEAAEQYF.

The chain couples TRBV19 to TRBJ1-4, with TRBD1 matching 9 bases. The CDR3 length is 15 residues. J was trimmed by 6 bases and V by 6 bases; bases with no gene match: 8. The V gene's germline CDR1 is LNHDA and CDR2 SQIVND (reference sequence). The CDR3 DNA is TGTGCCAGTAGACAGGGGGCGACCCATGATGAAAAACTGTTTTTT. It translates to CASRQGATHDEKLFF.